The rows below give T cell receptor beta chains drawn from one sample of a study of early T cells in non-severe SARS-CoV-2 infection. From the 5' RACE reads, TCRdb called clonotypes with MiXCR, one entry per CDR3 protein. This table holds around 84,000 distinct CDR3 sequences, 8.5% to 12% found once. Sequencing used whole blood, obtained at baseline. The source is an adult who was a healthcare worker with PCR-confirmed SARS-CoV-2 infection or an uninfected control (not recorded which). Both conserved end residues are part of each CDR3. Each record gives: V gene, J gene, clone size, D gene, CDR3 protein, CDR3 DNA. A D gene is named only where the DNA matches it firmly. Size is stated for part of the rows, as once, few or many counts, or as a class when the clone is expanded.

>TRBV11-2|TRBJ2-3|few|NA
CASSLVGQAPRAPQYF
TGTGCCAGCAGCTTAGTGGGCCAGGCTCCCCGGGCACCGCAGTATTTT
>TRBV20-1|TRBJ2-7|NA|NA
CSARGDRLHSYEQYF
TGCAGTGCTAGAGGCGACAGGCTACACTCCTACGAGCAGTACTTC
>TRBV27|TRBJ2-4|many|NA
CASRGGAHIQYF
TGTGCCAGCAGAGGGGGGGCGCACATTCAGTACTTC
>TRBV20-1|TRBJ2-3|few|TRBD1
CSALHRGTDTQYF
TGCAGTGCTCTTCACAGGGGTACAGATACGCAGTATTTT
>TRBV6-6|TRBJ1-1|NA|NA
CASSYSWAGKDTEAFF
TGTGCCAGCAGTTACTCTTGGGCAGGGAAAGACACTGAAGCTTTCTTT
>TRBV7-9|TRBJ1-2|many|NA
CASMRMGVQGSLGGYTF
TGTGCCAGCATGCGAATGGGTGTCCAGGGCTCCCTAGGGGGCTACACCTTC
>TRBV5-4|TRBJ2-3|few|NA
CASSLGEVRSTDTQYF
TGTGCCAGCAGCTTGGGAGAGGTTCGGAGTACAGATACGCAGTATTTT
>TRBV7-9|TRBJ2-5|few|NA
CASSLSPETQYF
TGTGCCAGCAGCTTATCGCCAGAGACCCAGTACTTC
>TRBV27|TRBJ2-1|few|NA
CASSTTWRTEQFF
TGTGCCAGCAGTACAACTTGGAGGACAGAGCAGTTCTTC
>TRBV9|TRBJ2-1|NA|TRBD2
CASSLGTSGGYNEQFF
TGTGCCAGCAGCCTTGGGACTAGCGGGGGGTACAATGAGCAGTTCTTC
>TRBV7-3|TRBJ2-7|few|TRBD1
CASSTDRDAEQYF
TGTGCCAGCAGCACCGACAGGGACGCCGAGCAGTACTTC
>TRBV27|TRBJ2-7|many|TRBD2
CASRLSGRGEQYF
TGTGCCAGCAGGTTAAGCGGGAGAGGCGAGCAGTACTTC
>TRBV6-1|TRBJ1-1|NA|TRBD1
CASTPRTGANTEAFF
TGTGCCAGCACCCCAAGGACAGGGGCGAACACTGAAGCTTTCTTT
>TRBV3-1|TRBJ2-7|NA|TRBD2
CASSLRTSGGNYEQYF
TGTGCCAGCAGTCTCAGGACTAGCGGGGGAAATTACGAGCAGTACTTC
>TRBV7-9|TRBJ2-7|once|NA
CASSSMGGLTSEQYF
TGTGCCAGCAGCTCTATGGGCGGCCTCACCTCTGAGCAGTACTTC
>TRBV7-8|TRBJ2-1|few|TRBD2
CASSPDRLAGTGEQFF
TGTGCCAGCAGCCCTGATAGGCTAGCGGGCACTGGTGAGCAGTTCTTC
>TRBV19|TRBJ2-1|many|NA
CASTGSPRDHNEQFF
TGTGCCAGTACTGGCTCCCCCCGGGATCACAATGAGCAGTTCTTC
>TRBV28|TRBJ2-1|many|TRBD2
CASSRTSGRANEQFF
TGTGCCAGCAGCCGGACTAGCGGGAGGGCGAATGAGCAGTTCTTC
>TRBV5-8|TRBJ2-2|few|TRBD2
CASPHKLAGGPTGELFF
TGTGCCAGCCCACACAAGCTAGCGGGAGGGCCCACCGGGGAGCTGTTTTTT
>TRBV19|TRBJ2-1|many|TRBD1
CASSTTGLSYNEQFF
TGTGCCAGTAGTACGACAGGGCTCTCCTACAATGAGCAGTTCTTC
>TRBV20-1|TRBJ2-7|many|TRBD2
CSACPSGRAYEQYF
TGCAGTGCTTGCCCTAGCGGGAGGGCCTACGAGCAGTACTTC
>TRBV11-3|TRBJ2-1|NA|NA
CASSSTGEQFF
TGTGCCAGCAGCTCGACTGGTGAGCAGTTCTTC
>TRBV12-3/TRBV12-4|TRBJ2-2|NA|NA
CATPPPRLGGSRANTGELFF
TGTGCCACCCCACCCCCGCGATTAGGGGGGTCACGAGCGAACACCGGGGAGCTGTTTTTT
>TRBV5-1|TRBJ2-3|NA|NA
CASMRTDTQYF
TGCGCCAGCATGCGCACAGATACGCAGTATTTT
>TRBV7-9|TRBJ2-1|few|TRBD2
CASSVGSGGNEQFF
TGTGCCAGCAGCGTCGGTAGCGGGGGTAATGAGCAGTTCTTC
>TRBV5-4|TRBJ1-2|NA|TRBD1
CASSSDRRFNYGYTF
TGTGCCAGCAGCTCGGACAGGAGATTTAACTATGGCTACACCTTC
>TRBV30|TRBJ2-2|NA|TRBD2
CAWTSGLAGVAGELFF
TGTGCCTGGACTTCCGGACTAGCGGGAGTTGCCGGGGAGCTGTTTTTT
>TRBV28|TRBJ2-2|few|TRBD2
CASSLQSRGLAETGELFF
TGTGCCAGCAGTTTGCAGAGCCGGGGACTAGCGGAGACCGGGGAGCTGTTTTTT
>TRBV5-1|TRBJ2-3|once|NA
CASSPEGITSTDTQYF
TGCGCCAGCAGCCCCGAGGGGATAACTAGCACAGATACGCAGTATTTT
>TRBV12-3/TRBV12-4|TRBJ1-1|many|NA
CASKLTGMNTEAFF
TGTGCCAGCAAACTTACGGGGATGAACACTGAAGCTTTCTTT
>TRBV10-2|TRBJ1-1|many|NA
CASSESGTPGEAFF
TGCGCCAGCAGTGAGTCGGGGACCCCAGGTGAAGCTTTCTTT
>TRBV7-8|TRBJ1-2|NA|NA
CASSVRGRTDPLYGYTF
TGTGCCAGCAGCGTCCGGGGACGGACGGATCCTCTTTATGGCTACACCTTC
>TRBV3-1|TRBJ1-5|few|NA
CASSQDLGNQPQHF
TGTGCCAGCAGCCAAGATCTAGGGAATCAGCCCCAGCATTTT
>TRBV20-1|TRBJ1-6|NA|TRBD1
CSARVDRGRTPLHF
TGCAGTGCTAGGGTGGACAGGGGACGGACACCCCTCCACTTT
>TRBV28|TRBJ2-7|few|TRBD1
CASRGQGWYEQYF
TGTGCCAGCAGGGGACAGGGGTGGTACGAGCAGTACTTC
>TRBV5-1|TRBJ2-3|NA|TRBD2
CASSSPRLAGADTQYF
TGCGCCAGCAGCTCCCCAAGACTAGCTGGCGCAGATACGCAGTATTTT
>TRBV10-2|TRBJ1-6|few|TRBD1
CASSGQGYSPLHF
TGCGCCAGCAGCGGACAGGGCTACTCACCCCTCCACTTT
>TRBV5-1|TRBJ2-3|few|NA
CASSLSARERGDTQYF
TGCGCCAGCAGCTTGTCCGCGAGGGAGCGTGGAGATACGCAGTATTTT
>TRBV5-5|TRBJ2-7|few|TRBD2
CASSSPGLDDEQYF
TGTGCCAGCAGTTCACCGGGACTAGACGACGAGCAGTACTTC
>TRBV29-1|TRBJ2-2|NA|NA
CSVEDYRDSVGELFF
TGCAGCGTTGAAGATTACAGGGATAGTGTCGGGGAGCTGTTTTTT
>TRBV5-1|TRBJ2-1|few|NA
CASSRMNSYNEQFF
TGCGCCAGCTCGAGAATGAATTCCTACAATGAGCAGTTCTTC
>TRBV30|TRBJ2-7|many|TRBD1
CAWWDRGLSYEQYF
TGTGCCTGGTGGGACAGGGGTCTCTCCTACGAGCAGTACTTC
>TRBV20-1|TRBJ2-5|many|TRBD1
CSAYRGQETQYF
TGCAGTGCTTACAGGGGTCAAGAGACCCAGTACTTC
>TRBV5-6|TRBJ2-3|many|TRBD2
CASSLGGSADTQYF
TGTGCCAGCAGCTTGGGCGGGAGTGCAGATACGCAGTATTTT
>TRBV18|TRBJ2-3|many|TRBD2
CASSPDSGSATDTQYF
TGTGCCAGCTCACCTGATAGCGGGAGTGCTACAGATACGCAGTATTTT
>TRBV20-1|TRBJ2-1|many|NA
CSASGRPDYNEQFF
TGCAGTGCTTCCGGGCGGCCCGATTACAATGAGCAGTTCTTC
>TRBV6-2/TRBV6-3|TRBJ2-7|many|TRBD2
CASSRGAYEQYF
TGTGCCAGCAGCCGGGGGGCCTACGAGCAGTACTTC
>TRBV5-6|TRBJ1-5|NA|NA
CASSFRGSNQPQHF
TGTGCCAGCAGCTTCCGAGGCAGCAATCAGCCCCAGCATTTT
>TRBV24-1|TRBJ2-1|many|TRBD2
CATSGASGRAIEQFF
TGTGCCACCAGTGGGGCTAGCGGGAGGGCCATTGAGCAGTTCTTC
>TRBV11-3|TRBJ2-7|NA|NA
CASSLTDGYEQYF
TGTGCCAGCAGCTTAACGGACGGCTACGAGCAGTACTTC
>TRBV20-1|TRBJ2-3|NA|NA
CSARGVGEVDTQYF
TGCAGTGCTAGAGGCGTGGGCGAGGTGGATACGCAGTATTTT
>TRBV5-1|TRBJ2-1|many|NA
CASTEQTSSNEQFF
TGCGCCAGCACAGAACAGACAAGTTCCAATGAGCAGTTCTTC
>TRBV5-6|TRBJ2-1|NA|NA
CASSPMVSSYNEQFF
TGTGCCAGCAGTCCTATGGTGAGCTCCTACAATGAGCAGTTCTTC
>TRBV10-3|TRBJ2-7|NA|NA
CATARSLTSYEQYF
TGTGCCACCGCAAGGTCACTGACCTCCTACGAGCAGTACTTC
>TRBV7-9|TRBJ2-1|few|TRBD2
CASSLGAGGVNEQFF
TGTGCCAGCAGCTTAGGGGCGGGAGGCGTCAATGAGCAGTTCTTC
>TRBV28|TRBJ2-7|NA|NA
CASSFVLAGAGYEQYF
TGTGCCAGCAGTTTCGTGTTGGCAGGGGCCGGCTACGAGCAGTACTTC
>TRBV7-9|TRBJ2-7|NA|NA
CASSQAMNSYEQYF
TGTGCCAGCAGCCAGGCGATGAACTCCTACGAGCAGTACTTC
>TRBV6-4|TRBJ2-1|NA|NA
CASSEEIGRGEQFF
TGTGCCAGCAGTGAGGAAATAGGGAGAGGTGAGCAGTTCTTC
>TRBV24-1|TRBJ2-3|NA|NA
CATRPGPRDTQYF
TGTGCCACCAGGCCGGGACCGAGAGATACGCAGTATTTT
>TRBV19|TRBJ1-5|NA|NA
CASSTHGSNQPQHF
TGTGCCAGTAGTACTCACGGTAGCAATCAGCCCCAGCATTTT